These 5 T cell receptor beta chains came from one sample sequenced in a study of control samples from healthy donors and cancer patients. TCRdb's table, derived via immunoSEQ multiplex PCR, lists solely in-frame clones and lacks some. The sample holds 60,000 to 85,000 clones, almost 95% seen once. Sequencing was done on a sample of blood. Receptor source: a woman aged 60-75 years in good health.

This sequence joins TRBV5-8 and TRBJ2-3; D is possibly TRBD2 (5 bases). CDR3 length equals 15 residues. Germline lookup yields CDR1 SGHTS and CDR2 YDEGEE. V was cut by 0 bases and J by 5 bases, with 13 bases left in between. The CDR3 protein is CASSLGRPRGDTQYF. The CDR3 bases are TGTGCCAGCAGCTTGGGGAGGCCCCGGGGAGATACGCAGTATTTT.

A single count supports this clone. This CDR3 is CAWSVRPVSYEQYF. CDR3 DNA sequence: TGTGCCTGGAGTGTACGTCCAGTATCCTACGAGCAGTACTTC. The chain uses TRBV30 and TRBJ2-7; D remains unclear. V was pared by 0 bases and J by 1 base, with 10 bases between. This CDR3 spans 14 amino acids. In germline, CDR1 is GTSNPN, CDR2 SVGIG (reference sequence).

The rearrangement links TRBV7-2 to TRBJ2-7; 7 bases match TRBD2. Germline CDR1 is SGHTA and CDR2 is FQGNSA. The CDR3 is 15 residues long. The ends lost 0 bases at V and 4 bases at J; junction bases unmatched: 6. CDR3 sequence: CASSLAGGPSYEQYF. CDR3 DNA sequence: TGTGCCAGCAGCTTAGCGGGAGGGCCTTCATACGAGCAGTACTTC.

This chain joins TRBV7-9 and TRBJ2-7, with 11 positions matching TRBD1. The V segment lost 5 bases and the J segment 6 bases; nucleotides outside the gene matches: 9. Per germline, CDR1 SEHNR and CDR2 FQNEAQ (reference sequence). CDR3 length: 15 amino acids. CDR3: CASSPRGQGVVEQYF. The CDR3 DNA reads as TGTGCCAGCAGCCCACGGGGACAGGGGGTAGTCGAGCAGTACTTC.

This clone was recorded once. CDR3 amino acids: CASSSRPSGRGLQYEQFF. The CDR3 nucleotides read TGTGCCAGCAGCTCCCGGCCAAGCGGGAGGGGGCTACAGTATGAGCAGTTCTTC. The J gene is TRBJ2-1, the V gene TRBV7-2, with 10 bases matching TRBD2. Germline trimming cut 4 bases from V and 8 bases from J; bases unmatched to any gene: 17. This CDR3 contains 18 residues. Germline CDR1 SGHTA, CDR2 FQGNSA.